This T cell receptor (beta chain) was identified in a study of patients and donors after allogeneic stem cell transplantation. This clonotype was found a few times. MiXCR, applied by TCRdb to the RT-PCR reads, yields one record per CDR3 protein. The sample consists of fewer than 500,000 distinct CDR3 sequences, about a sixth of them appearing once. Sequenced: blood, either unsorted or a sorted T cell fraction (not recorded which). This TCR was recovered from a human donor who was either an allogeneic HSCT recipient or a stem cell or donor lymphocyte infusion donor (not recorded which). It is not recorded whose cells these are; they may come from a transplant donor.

CDR3 amino acids: CAIGRGGLNTEAFF. The DNA for the CDR3 is TGTGCCATCGGTCGGGGAGGTTTGAACACTGAAGCTTTCTTT. The V gene is TRBV10-3, the J gene TRBJ1-1, with D unclear. The germline gives CDR1 ENHRY, CDR2 SYGVKD. This CDR3 region has 14 residues. V lost 8 bases to trimming and J lost 0 bases, with 13 bases between them.